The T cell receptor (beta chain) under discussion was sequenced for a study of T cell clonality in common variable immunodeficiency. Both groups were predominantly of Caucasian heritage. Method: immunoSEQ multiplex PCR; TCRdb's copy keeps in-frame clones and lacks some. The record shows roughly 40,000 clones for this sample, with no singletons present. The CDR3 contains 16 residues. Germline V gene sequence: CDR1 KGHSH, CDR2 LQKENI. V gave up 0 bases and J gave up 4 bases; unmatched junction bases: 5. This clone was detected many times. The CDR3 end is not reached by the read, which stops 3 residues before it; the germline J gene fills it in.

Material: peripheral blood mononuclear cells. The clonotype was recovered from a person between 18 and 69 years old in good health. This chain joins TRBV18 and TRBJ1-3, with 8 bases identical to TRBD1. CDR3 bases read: TGTGCCAGCTCACCACCGCAGGGGGCAAGGGGAAACACC. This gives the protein CASSPPQGARGNT. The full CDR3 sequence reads CASSPPQGARGNTIYF. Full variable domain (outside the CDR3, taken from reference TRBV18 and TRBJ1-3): NAGVMQNPRHLVRRRGQEARLRCSPMKGHSHVYWYRQLPEEGLKFMVYLQKENIIDESGMPKERFSAEFPKEGPSILRIQQVVRGDSAAYFCASSPPQGARGNTIYFGEGSWLTVV.